This T cell receptor (beta chain) was observed in a study of PD-L1 blockade in urothelial cancer. Looking at the study overall: Blood was tested 3 weeks (second dose) and 6 weeks into treatment.

The V and J ends lost 3 bases and 3 bases respectively, with 9 bases between them. The CDR3 consists of 13 residues. Germline values: CDR1 SGDLS, CDR2 YYNGEE. Only in-frame clones appear in the TCRdb table, and some are missing; sequencing was by immunoSEQ multiplex PCR. This table holds about 44,000 clones, roughly four fifths found once. This clone was detected only a few times. Locally advanced or metastatic urothelial carcinoma was present in patients. Source: PBMCs, taken around atezolizumab (anti-PD-L1) treatment. The TCR sequence derives from a man aged 70 or older with urothelial cancer. The chain couples TRBV9 to TRBJ1-1, with D possibly TRBD1 on 5 matching bases. In nucleotides, the CDR3 is TGTGCCAGCAGCGGACAGACTTACACTGAAGCTTTCTTT. Translating gives CASSGQTYTEAFF.